Listed here are 8 T cell receptor beta chains from one sample, sequenced in a study of blood T cell repertoires in COVID-19. This table comes from immunoSEQ multiplex PCR, and its TCRdb copy is limited to in-frame clones, with some not included. This sample has around 87,000 clones, with around 79% found just once. What was sequenced was peripheral blood. These receptors came from a woman over 75 with acute or convalescent COVID-19.

This clone was seen only a few times. The chain has TRBV18 and TRBJ2-7; no firm D call. Per germline, CDR1 KGHSH and CDR2 LQKENI. This CDR3 spans 12 amino acids. The V and J ends lost 5 bases and 2 bases respectively, with 7 bases between them. The CDR3 nucleotides are TGTGCCAGCTCAGAGTCCGCCTACGAGCAGTACTTC. Its translation is CASSESAYEQYF.

V usage is TRBV5-8 and J usage is TRBJ1-1; no clear D. CDR3 length: 15 residues. V was clipped by 1 base and J by 3 bases, with 13 bases between them. The V gene's germline CDR1 is SGHTS and CDR2 YDEGEE. CDR3 in amino acids: CASSLMSGSDTEAFF. CDR3 coding DNA: TGTGCCAGCAGCTTGATGTCGGGGTCGGACACTGAAGCTTTCTTT.

This rearrangement joins TRBV27 to TRBJ1-2; no clear D. This CDR3 comprises 13 residues. The germline V gene encodes CDR1 MNHEY and CDR2 SMNVEV (reference sequence). Trimming shortened V by 3 bases and J by 2 bases, and 7 bases separated the two germline ends. CDR3 protein: CASSFSGNYGYTF. CDR3 bases: TGTGCCAGCAGTTTCAGCGGGAACTATGGCTACACCTTC.

The genes are TRBV5-4 and TRBJ1-5, with TRBD1 as a possible D gene (5 bases). Germline CDR1 reads SGHNT; CDR2 reads YYREEE (reference sequence). Deletions cut 0 bases from V and 1 base from J, with 5 bases between. CDR3 length: 14 amino acids. The CDR3 DNA follows: TGTGCCAGCAGCTTGGCAGGGAGCAATCAGCCCCAGCATTTT. Residues: CASSLAGSNQPQHF.

This clone was seen only once. The CDR3 DNA reads as TGTGCCAGCAGCGGAGGTGGGTCCCCGAACACTGAAGCTTTCTTT. It is translated as CASSGGGSPNTEAFF. The gene calls are TRBV6-5 and TRBJ1-1; D not resolved. The CDR3 length is 15 residues. Trimming shortened V by 6 bases and J by 1 base, and 15 bases separated the two germline ends. From germline, CDR1 is MNHEY and CDR2 SVGAGI.

This chain links TRBV27 with TRBJ2-5, with 8 bases that match TRBD1. This CDR3 comprises 15 residues. The V gene's germline CDR1 is MNHEY and CDR2 SMNVEV (reference sequence). V trimming: 2 bases; J trimming: 3 bases; junction bases outside the gene matches: 5. CDR3 sequence (DNA): TGTGCCAGCAGTTTAACCAGGACAGGGAAAGAGACCCAGTACTTC. This codes for CASSLTRTGKETQYF.

The chain has TRBV5-1 and TRBJ1-1; D possibly corresponds to TRBD1 (6 bases). Germline CDR1 SGHRS, CDR2 YFSETQ. CDR3 length equals 15 residues. Trimming left V 3 bases short and J 1 base short, with 13 bases between. This CDR3 is CASSSYGQTNTEAFF. The CDR3 DNA reads as TGCGCCAGCAGCTCCTACGGACAGACGAACACTGAAGCTTTCTTT.

The rearrangement links TRBV28 to TRBJ2-7; D is ambiguous. Germline values: CDR1 MDHEN, CDR2 SYDVKM. V lost 5 bases and J 2 bases, leaving 7 bases between the germline ends. The CDR3 consists of 12 residues. CDR3 loop: CASSTATYEQYF. The CDR3 DNA sequence: TGTGCCAGCAGTACCGCGACCTACGAGCAGTACTTC.